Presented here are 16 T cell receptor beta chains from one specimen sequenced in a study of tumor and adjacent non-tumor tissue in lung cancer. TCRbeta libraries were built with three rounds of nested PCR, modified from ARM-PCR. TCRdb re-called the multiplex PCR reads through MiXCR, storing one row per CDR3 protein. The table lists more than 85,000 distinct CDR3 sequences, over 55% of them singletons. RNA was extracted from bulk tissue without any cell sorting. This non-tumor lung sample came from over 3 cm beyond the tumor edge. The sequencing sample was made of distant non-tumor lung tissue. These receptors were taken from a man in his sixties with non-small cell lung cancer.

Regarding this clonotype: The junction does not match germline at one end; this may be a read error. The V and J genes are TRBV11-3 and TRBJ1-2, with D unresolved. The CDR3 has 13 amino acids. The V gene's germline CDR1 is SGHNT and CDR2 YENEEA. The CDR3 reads CASSLAMLDSYTF. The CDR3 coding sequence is TGTGCCAGCAGTTTAGCCATGTTGGATAGCTACACCTTC.

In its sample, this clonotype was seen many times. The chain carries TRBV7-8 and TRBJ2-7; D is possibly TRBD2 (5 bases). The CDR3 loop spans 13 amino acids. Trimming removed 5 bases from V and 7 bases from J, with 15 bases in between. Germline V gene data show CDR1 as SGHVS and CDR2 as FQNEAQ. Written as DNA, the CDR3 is TGTGCCAGCAGCATCGACCTCACTAGGGAGCAGTACTTC. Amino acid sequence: CASSIDLTREQYF.

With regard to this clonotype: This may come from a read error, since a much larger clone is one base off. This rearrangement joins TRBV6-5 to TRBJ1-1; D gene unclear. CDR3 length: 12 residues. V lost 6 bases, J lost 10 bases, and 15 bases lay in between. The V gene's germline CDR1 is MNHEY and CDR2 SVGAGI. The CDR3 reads CASSLRHGVAFF. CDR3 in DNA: TGTGCCAGCAGCCTCCGCCATGGGGTAGCTTTCTTT.

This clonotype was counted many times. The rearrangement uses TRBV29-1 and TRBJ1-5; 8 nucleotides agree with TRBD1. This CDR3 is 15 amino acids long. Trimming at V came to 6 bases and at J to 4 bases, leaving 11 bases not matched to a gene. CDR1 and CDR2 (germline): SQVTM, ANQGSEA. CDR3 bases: TGCAGCGTCCTATTCGGACAGGGCGCAAATCAGCCCCAGCATTTT. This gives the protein CSVLFGQGANQPQHF.

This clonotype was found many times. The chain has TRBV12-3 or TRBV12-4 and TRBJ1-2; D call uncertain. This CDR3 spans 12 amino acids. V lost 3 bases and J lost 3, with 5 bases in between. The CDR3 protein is CASSLIDYGYTF. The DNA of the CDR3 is TGTGCCAGCAGTTTGATTGACTATGGCTACACCTTC.

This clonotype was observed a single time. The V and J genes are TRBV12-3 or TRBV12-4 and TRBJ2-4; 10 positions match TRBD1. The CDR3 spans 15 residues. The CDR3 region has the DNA TGTACCAACAGTCCACTCGGGACAGGGGAAGGCATCCAGTACTTC. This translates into CTNSPLGTGEGIQYF.

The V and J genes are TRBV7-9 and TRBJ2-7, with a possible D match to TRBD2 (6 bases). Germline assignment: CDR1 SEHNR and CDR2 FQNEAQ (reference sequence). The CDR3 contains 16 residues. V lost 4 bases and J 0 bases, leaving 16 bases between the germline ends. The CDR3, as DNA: TGTGCCAGCAGCTGGAGGGGCGGCCCCGGCTCCTACGAGCAGTACTTC. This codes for CASSWRGGPGSYEQYF. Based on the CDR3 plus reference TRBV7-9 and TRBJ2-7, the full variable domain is DTGVSQNPRHKITKRGQNVTFRCDPISEHNRLYWYRQTLGQGPEFLTYFQNEAQLEKSRLLSDRFSAERPKGSFSTLEIQRTEQGDSAMYLCASSWRGGPGSYEQYFGPGTRLTVT.

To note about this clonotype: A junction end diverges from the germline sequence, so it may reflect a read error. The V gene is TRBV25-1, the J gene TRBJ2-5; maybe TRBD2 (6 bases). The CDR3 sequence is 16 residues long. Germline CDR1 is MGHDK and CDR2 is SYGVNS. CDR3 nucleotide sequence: TGTGCCAACAGTGATAGTCTGGAGGGCCGGGAGAAGACCCAGTACTTC. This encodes CANSDSLEGREKTQYF.

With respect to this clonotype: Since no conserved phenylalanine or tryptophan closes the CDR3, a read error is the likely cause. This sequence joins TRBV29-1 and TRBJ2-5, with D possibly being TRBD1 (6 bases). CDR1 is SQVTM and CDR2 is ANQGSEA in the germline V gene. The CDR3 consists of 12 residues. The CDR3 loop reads CSVRQVGEIQYI. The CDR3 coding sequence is TGCAGTGTCCGACAGGTTGGGGAGATCCAGTACATC.

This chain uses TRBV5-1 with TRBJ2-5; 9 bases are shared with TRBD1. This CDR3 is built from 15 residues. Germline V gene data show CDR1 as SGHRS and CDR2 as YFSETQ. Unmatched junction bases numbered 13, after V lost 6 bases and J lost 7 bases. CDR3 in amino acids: CASTGSGQGPRTQYF. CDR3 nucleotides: TGCGCCAGCACCGGGTCGGGACAGGGACCAAGGACCCAGTACTTC.

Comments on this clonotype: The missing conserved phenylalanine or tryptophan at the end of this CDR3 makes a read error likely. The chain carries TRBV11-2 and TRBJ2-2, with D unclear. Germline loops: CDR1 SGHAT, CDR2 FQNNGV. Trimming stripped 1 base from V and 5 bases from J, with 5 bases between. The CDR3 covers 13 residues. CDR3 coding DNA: TGTGCCAGCAGCTTAGGAGGAACCGGGGAGCTGTTTTAT. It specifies CASSLGGTGELFY.

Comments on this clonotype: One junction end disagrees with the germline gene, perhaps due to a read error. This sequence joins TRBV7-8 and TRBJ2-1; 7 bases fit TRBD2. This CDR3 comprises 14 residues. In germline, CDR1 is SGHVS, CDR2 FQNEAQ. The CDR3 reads CASSLMYSGNEQFF. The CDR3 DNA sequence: TGTGCCAGTAGCTTAATGTATAGCGGGAATGAGCAGTTCTTC.

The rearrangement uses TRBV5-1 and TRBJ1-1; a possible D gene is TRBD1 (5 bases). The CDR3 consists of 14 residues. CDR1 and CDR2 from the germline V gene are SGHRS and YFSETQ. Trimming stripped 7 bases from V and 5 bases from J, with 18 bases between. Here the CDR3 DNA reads TGCGCCAGCGGCCCGCGGGGGGTTGGGACTGAAGCTTTCTTT. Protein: CASGPRGVGTEAFF.

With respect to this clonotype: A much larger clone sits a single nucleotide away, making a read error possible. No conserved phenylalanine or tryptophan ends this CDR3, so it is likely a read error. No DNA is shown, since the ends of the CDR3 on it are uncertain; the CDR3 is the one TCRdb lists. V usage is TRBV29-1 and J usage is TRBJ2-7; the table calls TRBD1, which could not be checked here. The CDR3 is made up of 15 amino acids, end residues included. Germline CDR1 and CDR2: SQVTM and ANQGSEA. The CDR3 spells CSVIPRGQETYERYL.

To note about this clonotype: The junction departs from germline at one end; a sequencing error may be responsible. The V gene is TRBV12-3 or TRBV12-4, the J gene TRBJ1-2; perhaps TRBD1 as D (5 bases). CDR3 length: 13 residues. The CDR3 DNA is TGTGCCAGCACCCCAAGGGGATTCTATGGCTACATCTTC. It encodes CASTPRGFYGYIF.

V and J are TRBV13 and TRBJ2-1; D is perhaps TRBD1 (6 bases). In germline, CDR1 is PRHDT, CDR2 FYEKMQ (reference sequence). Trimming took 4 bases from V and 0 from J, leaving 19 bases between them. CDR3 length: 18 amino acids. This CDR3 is CASSSSPSGVSSYNEQFF. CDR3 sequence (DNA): TGTGCCAGCAGCTCTAGCCCCTCAGGGGTTAGCTCCTACAATGAGCAGTTCTTC.